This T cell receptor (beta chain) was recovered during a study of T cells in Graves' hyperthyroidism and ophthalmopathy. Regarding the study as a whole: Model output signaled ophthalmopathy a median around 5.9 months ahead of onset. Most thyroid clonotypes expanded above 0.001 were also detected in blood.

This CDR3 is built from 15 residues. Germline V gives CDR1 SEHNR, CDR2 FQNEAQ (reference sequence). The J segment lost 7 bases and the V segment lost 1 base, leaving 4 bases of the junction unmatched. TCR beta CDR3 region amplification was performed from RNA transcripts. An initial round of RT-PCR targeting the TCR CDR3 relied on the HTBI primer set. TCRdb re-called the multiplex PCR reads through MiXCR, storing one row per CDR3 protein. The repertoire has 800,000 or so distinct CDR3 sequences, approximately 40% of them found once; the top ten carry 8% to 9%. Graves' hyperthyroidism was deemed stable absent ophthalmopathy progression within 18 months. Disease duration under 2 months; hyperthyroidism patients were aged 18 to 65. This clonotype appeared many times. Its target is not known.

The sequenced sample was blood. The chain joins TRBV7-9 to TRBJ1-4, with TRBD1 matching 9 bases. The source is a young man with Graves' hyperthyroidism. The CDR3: CASSLGDRDVEKLFF. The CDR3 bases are TGTGCCAGCAGCTTAGGGGACAGGGACGTTGAAAAACTGTTTTTT.